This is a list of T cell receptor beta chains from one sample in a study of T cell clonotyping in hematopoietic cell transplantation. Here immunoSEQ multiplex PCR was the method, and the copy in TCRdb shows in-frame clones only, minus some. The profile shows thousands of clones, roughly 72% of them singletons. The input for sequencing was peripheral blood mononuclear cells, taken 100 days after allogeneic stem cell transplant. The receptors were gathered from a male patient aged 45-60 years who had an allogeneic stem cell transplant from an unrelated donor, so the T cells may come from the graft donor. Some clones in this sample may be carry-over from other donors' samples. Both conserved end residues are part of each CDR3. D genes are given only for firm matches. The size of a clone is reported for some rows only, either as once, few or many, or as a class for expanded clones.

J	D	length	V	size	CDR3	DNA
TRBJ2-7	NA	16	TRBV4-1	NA	CASSQEPIGTTYEQYF	TGCGCCAGCAGCCAAGAACCAATTGGGACAACGTACGAGCAGTACTTC
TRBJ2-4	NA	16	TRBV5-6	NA	CASSLRSLLAKNIQYF	TGTGCCAGCAGCTTGCGAAGCCTACTAGCCAAAAACATTCAGTACTTC
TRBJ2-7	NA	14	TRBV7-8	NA	CASSPIPGPYEQYF	TGTGCCAGCAGCCCCATTCCTGGGCCCTACGAGCAGTACTTC
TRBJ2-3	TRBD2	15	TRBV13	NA	CASSRQSGGTDTQYF	TGTGCCAGCAGCCGTCAAAGCGGGGGAACAGATACGCAGTATTTT
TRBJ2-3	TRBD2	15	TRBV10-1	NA	CASSNRLAGTDTQYF	TGCGCCAGCAGTAATAGACTAGCGGGAACAGATACGCAGTATTTT
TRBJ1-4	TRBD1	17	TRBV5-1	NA	CASSPDRGGAPNEKLFF	TGCGCCAGCAGCCCTGACAGGGGGGGGGCCCCGAATGAAAAACTGTTTTTT
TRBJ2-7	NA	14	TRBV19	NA	CASSIVPGLSEQYF	TGTGCCAGTAGTATAGTGCCGGGACTTAGCGAGCAGTACTTC
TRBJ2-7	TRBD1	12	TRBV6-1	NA	CASRDRVHEQYF	TGTGCCAGCAGGGACAGGGTCCACGAGCAGTACTTC
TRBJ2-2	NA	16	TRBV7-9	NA	CASRLGRGLNTGELFF	TGTGCCAGCAGATTGGGGCGGGGATTGAACACCGGGGAGCTGTTTTTT
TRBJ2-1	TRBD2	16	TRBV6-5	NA	CASSYSISGGIDEQFF	TGTGCCAGCAGTTACTCGATTAGCGGGGGGATCGATGAGCAGTTCTTC
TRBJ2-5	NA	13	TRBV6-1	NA	CASSEGVQETQYF	TGTGCCAGCAGTGAAGGCGTGCAAGAGACCCAGTACTTC
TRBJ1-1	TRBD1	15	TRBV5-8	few	CASSLPGTGATEAFF	TGTGCCAGCAGCTTGCCCGGGACAGGGGCCACTGAAGCTTTCTTT
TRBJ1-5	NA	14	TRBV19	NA	CASAIRDTNQPQHF	TGTGCCAGCGCAATCCGGGACACAAATCAGCCCCAGCATTTT
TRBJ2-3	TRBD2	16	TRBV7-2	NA	CASSLSGSSARDTQYF	TGTGCCAGCAGCTTAAGCGGGAGCAGCGCAAGAGATACGCAGTATTTT
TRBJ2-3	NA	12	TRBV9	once	CASSQARDTQYF	TGTGCCAGCAGCCAAGCGCGCGATACGCAGTATTTT
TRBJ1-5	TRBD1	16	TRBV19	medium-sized	CASSLTGTGGRQPQHF	TGTGCCAGTAGCCTGACCGGGACAGGGGGCCGCCAGCCCCAGCATTTT
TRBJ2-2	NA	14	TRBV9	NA	CASSVGGNTGELFF	TGTGCCAGCAGCGTTGGGGGGAACACCGGGGAGCTGTTTTTT
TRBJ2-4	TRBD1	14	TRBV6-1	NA	CASRFRTGKNIQYF	TGTGCCAGCAGATTTAGGACAGGGAAAAACATTCAGTACTTC
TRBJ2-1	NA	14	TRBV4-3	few	CASSQQTGPDEQFF	TGCGCCAGCAGCCAACAGACGGGGCCCGATGAGCAGTTCTTC
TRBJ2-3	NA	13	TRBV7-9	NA	CASSLVGADTQYF	TGTGCCAGCAGCTTAGTGGGCGCAGATACGCAGTATTTT
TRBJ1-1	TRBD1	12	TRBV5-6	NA	CASSSGGSEAFF	TGTGCCAGCAGCTCAGGGGGATCTGAAGCTTTCTTT
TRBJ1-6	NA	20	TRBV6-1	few	CASSDLGTTEEQTYNSPLHF	TGTGCCAGCAGTGACCTAGGGACGACAGAGGAGCAGACCTATAATTCACCCCTCCACTTT
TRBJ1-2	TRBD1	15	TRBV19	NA	CASTKTGTLDYGYTF	TGTGCCAGTACCAAGACAGGGACTTTAGACTATGGCTACACCTTC
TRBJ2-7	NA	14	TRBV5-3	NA	CASSLSLGGYEQYF	TGTGCCAGCAGCTTAAGTCTCGGAGGCTACGAGCAGTACTTC
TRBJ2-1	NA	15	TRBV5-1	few	CASSLELGTYNEQFF	TGCGCCAGCAGCTTGGAATTAGGGACTTACAATGAGCAGTTCTTC
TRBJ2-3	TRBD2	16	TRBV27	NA	CASSPLAGGTTDTQYF	TGTGCCAGCAGCCCACTAGCGGGAGGTACCACAGATACGCAGTATTTT
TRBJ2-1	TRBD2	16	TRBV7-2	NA	CASSLDSGRSTVEQFF	TGTGCCAGCAGCTTAGATAGCGGGAGGTCCACAGTTGAGCAGTTCTTC
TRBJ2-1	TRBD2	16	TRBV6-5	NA	CASSSPGLELNNEQFF	TGTGCCAGCAGTTCCCCGGGACTAGAGTTGAACAATGAGCAGTTCTTC
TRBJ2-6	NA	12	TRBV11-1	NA	CATRAGANVLTF	TGTGCCACGAGGGCTGGGGCCAACGTCCTGACTTTC
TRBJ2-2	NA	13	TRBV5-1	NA	CASSVDVTGELFF	TGCGCCAGCAGCGTCGACGTCACCGGGGAGCTGTTTTTT
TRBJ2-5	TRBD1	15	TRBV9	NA	CASSVGPGQRETQYF	TGTGCCAGCAGCGTAGGTCCGGGACAGAGAGAGACCCAGTACTTC
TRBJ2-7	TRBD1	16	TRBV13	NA	CASSPMGTGGIHEQYF	TGTGCCAGCAGCCCGATGGGGACAGGGGGGATCCACGAGCAGTACTTC
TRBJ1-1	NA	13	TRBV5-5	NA	CASSSDPNTEAFF	TGTGCCAGCAGCTCAGACCCTAACACTGAAGCTTTCTTT
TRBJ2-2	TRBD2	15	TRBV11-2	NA	CASSLAGGAGGELFF	TGTGCCAGCAGCCTAGCGGGGGGAGCGGGCGGGGAGCTGTTTTTT
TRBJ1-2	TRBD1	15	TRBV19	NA	CASNAPRDSNYGYTF	TGTGCCAGCAATGCCCCCCGGGACAGTAACTATGGCTACACCTTC
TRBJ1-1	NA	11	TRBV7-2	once	CASRPRGGAFF	TGTGCCAGCAGGCCAAGGGGGGGAGCTTTCTTT
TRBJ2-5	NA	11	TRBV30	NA	CAWNPGSGQYF	TGTGCCTGGAATCCGGGGAGCGGGCAGTACTTC
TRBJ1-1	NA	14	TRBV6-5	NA	CASSYYRSPREAFF	TGTGCCAGCAGTTACTATAGGTCCCCCCGAGAAGCTTTCTTT
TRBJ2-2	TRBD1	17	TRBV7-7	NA	CASRAVGGASDTGELFF	TGTGCCAGCAGAGCCGTAGGGGGCGCGTCGGACACCGGGGAGCTGTTTTTT
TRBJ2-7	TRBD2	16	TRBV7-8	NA	CASSPPPGLADYEQYF	TGTGCCAGCAGCCCACCCCCGGGACTAGCGGATTACGAGCAGTACTTC
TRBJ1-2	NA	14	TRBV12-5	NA	CASGPNEGGEGYTF	TGTGCTAGTGGTCCGAACGAGGGGGGAGAGGGCTACACCTTC
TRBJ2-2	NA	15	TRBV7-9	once	CASSLHYPNTGELFF	TGTGCCAGCAGCTTACACTATCCGAACACCGGGGAGCTGTTTTTT
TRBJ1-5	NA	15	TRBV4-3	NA	CASSQDPTGKQPQHF	TGCGCCAGCAGCCAAGACCCAACAGGGAAACAGCCCCAGCATTTT
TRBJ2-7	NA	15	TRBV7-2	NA	CASSLDLGISYEQYF	TGTGCCAGCAGCTTAGATCTCGGGATCTCCTACGAGCAGTACTTC
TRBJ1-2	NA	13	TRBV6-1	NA	CASSELQEYGYTF	TGTGCCAGCAGTGAACTACAAGAGTATGGCTACACCTTC
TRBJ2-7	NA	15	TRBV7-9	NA	CASTYQGGLAYEQYF	TGTGCCAGCACCTATCAGGGGGGCTTGGCCTACGAGCAGTACTTC
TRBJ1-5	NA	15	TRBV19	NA	CASSRMEALNQPQHF	TGTGCCAGTAGTCGAATGGAAGCCCTCAATCAGCCCCAGCATTTT
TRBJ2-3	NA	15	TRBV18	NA	CASSPPGGSTDTQYF	TGTGCCAGCTCACCACCGGGCGGCTCCACAGATACGCAGTATTTT
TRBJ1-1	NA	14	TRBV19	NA	CASSIAEGIAEAFF	TGTGCCAGTAGTATAGCGGAGGGTATCGCTGAAGCTTTCTTT
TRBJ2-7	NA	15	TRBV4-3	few	CASSSTIGFAGEQYF	TGCGCCAGCAGCTCCACCATTGGATTCGCGGGGGAGCAGTACTTC
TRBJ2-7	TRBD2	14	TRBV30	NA	CAWSVGGPLYEQYF	TGTGCCTGGAGTGTGGGAGGGCCCCTTTACGAGCAGTACTTC
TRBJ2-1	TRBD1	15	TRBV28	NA	CASSRPGQVYNEQFF	TGTGCCAGCAGCCGTCCGGGACAGGTCTACAATGAGCAGTTCTTC
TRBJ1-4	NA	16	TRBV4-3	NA	CASSQDLVRVNEKLFF	TGCGCCAGCAGCCAAGATCTTGTGCGGGTGAATGAAAAACTGTTTTTT
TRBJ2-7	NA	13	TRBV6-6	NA	CASSYQQGGEQYF	TGTGCCAGCAGTTACCAACAGGGTGGCGAGCAGTACTTC
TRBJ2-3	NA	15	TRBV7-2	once	CASSRGTTLTDTQYF	TGTGCCAGCAGCCGCGGGACAACCCTCACAGATACGCAGTATTTT
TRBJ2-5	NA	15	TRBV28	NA	CASNSPGHTQETQYF	TGTGCCAGCAACTCCCCGGGACATACACAAGAGACCCAGTACTTC
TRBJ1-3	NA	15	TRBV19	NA	CASSRTAFSGNTIYF	TGTGCCAGTAGTCGGACAGCCTTCTCTGGAAACACCATATATTTT
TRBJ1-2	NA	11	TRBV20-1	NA	CSAELPRGYTF	TGCAGTGCCGAGCTTCCTCGGGGCTACACCTTC
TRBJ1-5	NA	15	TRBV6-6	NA	CASTQGPYSNQPQHF	TGTGCCAGCACCCAGGGTCCATATAGCAATCAGCCCCAGCATTTT